A single TCR beta chain is shown here with its context. Here immunoSEQ multiplex PCR was the method, and the copy in TCRdb shows in-frame clones only, minus some. The sample consists of about 49,000 clones, 87% of them appearing once. Between 1 and 8 samples, pretreatment and on-treatment, were given by each patient. This entry comes from a study of PD-L1 blockade in urothelial cancer. Study at large: At 3 weeks (second dose) and 6 weeks after starting treatment, blood was analyzed.

The germline gives CDR1 MDHEN, CDR2 SYDVKM. Unmatched junction bases numbered 6, after V lost 4 bases and J lost 1 base. The length of the CDR3 is 17 residues. The receptor's source is a man in his sixties with urothelial cancer. The rearrangement joins TRBV28 to TRBJ2-5; 13 bases match TRBD2. The sequenced sample was PBMCs, obtained around atezolizumab (anti-PD-L1) treatment. The CDR3 DNA is TGTGCCAGCAGTTACGGGACTAGCGGGGCCGGCCAAGAGACCCAGTACTTC. Translation: CASSYGTSGAGQETQYF.